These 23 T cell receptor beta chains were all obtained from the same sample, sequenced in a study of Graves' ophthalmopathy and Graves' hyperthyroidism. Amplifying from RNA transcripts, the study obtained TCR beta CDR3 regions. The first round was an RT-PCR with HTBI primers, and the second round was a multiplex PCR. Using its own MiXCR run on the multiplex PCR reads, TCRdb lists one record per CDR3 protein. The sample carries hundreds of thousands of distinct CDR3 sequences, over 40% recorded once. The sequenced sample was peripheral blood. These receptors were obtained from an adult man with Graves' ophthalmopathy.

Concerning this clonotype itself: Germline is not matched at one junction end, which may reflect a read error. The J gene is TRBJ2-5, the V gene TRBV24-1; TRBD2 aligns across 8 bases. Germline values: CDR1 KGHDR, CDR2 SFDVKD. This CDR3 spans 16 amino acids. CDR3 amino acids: CASSGPRSGMGETQYF. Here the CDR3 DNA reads TGCGCCAGCAGTGGACCCCGTAGCGGGATGGGAGAGACCCAGTACTTC.

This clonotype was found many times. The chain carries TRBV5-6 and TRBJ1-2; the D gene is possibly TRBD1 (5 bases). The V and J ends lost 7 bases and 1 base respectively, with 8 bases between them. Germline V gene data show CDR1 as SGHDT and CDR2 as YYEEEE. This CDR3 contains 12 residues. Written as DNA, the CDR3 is TGTGCCAGCTACCAGGGTAACTATGGCTACACCTTC. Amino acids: CASYQGNYGYTF. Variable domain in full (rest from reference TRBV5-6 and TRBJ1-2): DAGVTQSPTHLIKTRGQQVTLRCSPKSGHDTVSWYQQALGQGPQFIFQYYEEEERQRGNFPDRFSGHQFPNYSSELNVNALLLGDSALYLCASYQGNYGYTFGSGTRLTVV.

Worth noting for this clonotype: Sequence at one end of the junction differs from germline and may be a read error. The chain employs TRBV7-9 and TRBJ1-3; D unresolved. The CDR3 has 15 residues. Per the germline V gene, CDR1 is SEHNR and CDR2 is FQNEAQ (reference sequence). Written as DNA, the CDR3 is TGCGCCAGCAGCCAGGACGGCAGCCCTGGAAACACCATATATTTT. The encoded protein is CASSQDGSPGNTIYF. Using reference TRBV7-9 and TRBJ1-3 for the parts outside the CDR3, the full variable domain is DTGVSQNPRHKITKRGQNVTFRCDPISEHNRLYWYRQTLGQGPEFLTYFQNEAQLEKSRLLSDRFSAERPKGSFSTLEIQRTEQGDSAMYLCASSQDGSPGNTIYFGEGSWLTVV.

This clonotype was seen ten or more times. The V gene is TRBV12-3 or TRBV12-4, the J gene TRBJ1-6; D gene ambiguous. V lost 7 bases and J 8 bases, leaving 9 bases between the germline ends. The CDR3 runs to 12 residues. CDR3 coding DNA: TGTGCCAGCACCACAGAGGATTCACCCCTCCACTTT. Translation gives CASTTEDSPLHF.

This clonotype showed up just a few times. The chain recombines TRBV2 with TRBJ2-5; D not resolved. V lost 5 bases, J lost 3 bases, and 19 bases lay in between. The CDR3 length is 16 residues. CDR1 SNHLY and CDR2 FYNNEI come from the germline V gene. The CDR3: CASSLASASIEETQYF. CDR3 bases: TGTGCCAGCAGTTTAGCATCGGCTTCCATAGAAGAGACCCAGTACTTC.

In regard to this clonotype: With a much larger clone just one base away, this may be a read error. CDR3 sequence reads: CASSLRGMAGYDYTF. The CDR3 DNA is TGTGCCAGCAGTTTACGGGGGATGGCGGGCTATGACTACACCTTC. This chain joins TRBV11-1 and TRBJ1-2; tentatively, D is TRBD1 (5 bases). This CDR3 has 15 residues. From germline, CDR1 is SGHAT and CDR2 FQDESV (reference sequence).

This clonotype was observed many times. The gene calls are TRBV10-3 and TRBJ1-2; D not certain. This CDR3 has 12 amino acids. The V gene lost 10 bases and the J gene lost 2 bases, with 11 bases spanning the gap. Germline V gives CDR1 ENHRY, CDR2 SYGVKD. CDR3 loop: CASTEGNYGYTF. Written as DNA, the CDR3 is TGTGCCAGCACCGAGGGCAACTATGGCTACACCTTC.

The CDR3 nucleotides read TGTGCCAGCAGCTCGAGGACAGGGAGCAATCAGCCCCAGTACTTC. It yields the protein CASSSRTGSNQPQYF. This chain connects TRBV7-2 to TRBJ2-5; TRBD1 matches 8 bases. The trim removed 4 bases at V and 9 bases at J, leaving 13 bases unmatched. This CDR3 comprises 15 residues. Looked up from germline, CDR1 is SGHTA and CDR2 is FQGNSA.

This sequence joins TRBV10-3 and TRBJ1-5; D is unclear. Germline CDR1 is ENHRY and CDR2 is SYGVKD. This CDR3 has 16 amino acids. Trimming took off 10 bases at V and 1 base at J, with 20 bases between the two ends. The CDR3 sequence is CASRHHFLESNQPQHF. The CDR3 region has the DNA TGTGCCAGCAGGCACCATTTTCTTGAGAGCAATCAGCCCCAGCATTTT.

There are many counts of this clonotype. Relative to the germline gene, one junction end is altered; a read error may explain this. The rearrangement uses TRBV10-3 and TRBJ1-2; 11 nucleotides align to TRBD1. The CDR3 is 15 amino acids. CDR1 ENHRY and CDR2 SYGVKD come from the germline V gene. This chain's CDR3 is CASSYAPGQGDGYTF. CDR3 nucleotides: TGTGCCAGCAGTTACGCCCCGGGACAGGGGGATGGCTACACCTTC.

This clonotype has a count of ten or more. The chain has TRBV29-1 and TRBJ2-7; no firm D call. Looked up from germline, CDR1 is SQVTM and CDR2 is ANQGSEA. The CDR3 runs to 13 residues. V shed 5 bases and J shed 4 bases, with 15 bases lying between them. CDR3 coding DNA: TGCAGCGTTTACATCTCCTCCAAGTACGAGCAGTACTTC. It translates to CSVYISSKYEQYF.

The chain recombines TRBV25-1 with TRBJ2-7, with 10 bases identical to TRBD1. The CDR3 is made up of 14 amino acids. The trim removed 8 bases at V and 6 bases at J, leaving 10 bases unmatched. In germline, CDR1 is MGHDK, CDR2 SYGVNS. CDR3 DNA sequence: TGTGCCAGCCCCGGACAGGGGGACGCTAGCGAGCAGTACTTC. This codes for CASPGQGDASEQYF.

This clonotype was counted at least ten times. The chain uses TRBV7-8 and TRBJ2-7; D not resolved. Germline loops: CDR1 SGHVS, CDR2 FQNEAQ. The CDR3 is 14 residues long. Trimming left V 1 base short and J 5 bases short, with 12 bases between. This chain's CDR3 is CASSLDRFAHEQYF. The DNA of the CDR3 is TGTGCCAGCAGCTTAGATCGTTTTGCCCACGAGCAGTACTTC.

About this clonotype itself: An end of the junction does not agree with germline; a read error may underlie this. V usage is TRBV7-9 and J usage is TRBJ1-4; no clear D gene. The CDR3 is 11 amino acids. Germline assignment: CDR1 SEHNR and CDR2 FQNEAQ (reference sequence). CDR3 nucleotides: TGCGCCAGCAGCACCCAGGAAAAACTGCTTTTT. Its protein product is CASSTQEKLLF.

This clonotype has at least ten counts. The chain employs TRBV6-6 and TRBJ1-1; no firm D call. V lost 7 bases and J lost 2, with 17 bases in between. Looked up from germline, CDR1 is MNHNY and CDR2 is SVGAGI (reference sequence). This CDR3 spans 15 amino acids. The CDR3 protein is CASKRGRVGNTEAFF. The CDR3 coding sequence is TGTGCCAGCAAACGGGGAAGGGTCGGAAACACTGAAGCTTTCTTT.

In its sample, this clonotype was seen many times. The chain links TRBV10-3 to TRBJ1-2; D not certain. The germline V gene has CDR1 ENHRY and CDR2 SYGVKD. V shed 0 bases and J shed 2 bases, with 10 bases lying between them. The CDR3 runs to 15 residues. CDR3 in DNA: TGTGCCATCAGTGAGTCCATGGGCGGGAACTATGGCTACACCTTC. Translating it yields CAISESMGGNYGYTF.

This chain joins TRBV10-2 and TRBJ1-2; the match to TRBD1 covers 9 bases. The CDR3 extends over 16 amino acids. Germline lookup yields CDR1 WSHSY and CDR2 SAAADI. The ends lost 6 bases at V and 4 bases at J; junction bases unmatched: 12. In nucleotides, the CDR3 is TGCGCCAGCAGCATTTTGGGACAGGGCCTAACCTATGGCTACACCTTC. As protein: CASSILGQGLTYGYTF.

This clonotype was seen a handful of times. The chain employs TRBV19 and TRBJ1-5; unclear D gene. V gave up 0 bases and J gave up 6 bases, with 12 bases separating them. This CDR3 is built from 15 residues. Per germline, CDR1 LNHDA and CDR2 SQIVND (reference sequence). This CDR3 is CASSIDRAASQPQHF. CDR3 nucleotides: TGTGCCAGTAGTATAGATAGGGCAGCAAGTCAGCCCCAGCATTTT.

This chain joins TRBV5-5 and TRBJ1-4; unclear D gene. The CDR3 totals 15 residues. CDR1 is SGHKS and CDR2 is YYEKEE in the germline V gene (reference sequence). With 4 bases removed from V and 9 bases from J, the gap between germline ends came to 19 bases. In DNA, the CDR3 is TGTGCCAGCAGCGGAAGAGCGGCGCTAAGTAAAAAACTGTTTTTT. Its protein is CASSGRAALSKKLFF.

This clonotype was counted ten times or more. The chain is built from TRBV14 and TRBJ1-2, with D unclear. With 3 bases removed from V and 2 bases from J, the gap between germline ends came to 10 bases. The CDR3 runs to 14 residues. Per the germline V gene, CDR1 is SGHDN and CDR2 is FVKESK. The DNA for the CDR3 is TGTGCCAGCAGCCACAGGCGACCCAACTATGGCTACACCTTC. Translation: CASSHRRPNYGYTF.

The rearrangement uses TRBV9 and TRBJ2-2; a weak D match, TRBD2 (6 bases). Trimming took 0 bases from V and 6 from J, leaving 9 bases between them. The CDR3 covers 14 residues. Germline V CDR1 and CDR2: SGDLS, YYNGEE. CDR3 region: CASSVGLVPGELFF. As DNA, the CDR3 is TGTGCCAGCAGCGTAGGACTAGTCCCCGGGGAGCTGTTTTTT.

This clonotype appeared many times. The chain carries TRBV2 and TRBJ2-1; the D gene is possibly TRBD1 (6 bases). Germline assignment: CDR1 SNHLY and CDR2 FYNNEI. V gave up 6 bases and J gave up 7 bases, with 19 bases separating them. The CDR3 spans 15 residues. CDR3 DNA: TGTGCCAGCAGCGGACCGGGACAAATAAATAATGAGCAGTTCTTC. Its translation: CASSGPGQINNEQFF.

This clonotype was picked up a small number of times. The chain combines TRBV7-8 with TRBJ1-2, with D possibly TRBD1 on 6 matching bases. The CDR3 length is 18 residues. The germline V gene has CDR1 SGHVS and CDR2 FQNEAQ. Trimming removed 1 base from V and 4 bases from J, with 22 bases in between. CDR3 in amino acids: CASSLGGRGLARVYGYTF. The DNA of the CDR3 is TGTGCCAGCAGCTTAGGGGGCAGGGGTCTTGCTCGCGTCTATGGCTACACCTTC.